The 28 T cell receptor beta chains below come from one sample, sequenced in a study of response to subunit inactivated influenza vaccine (dated by TCRdb to the late 2010s). Preparation of the library involved RT-PCR. Sequencing was carried out with an Illumina HiSeq 2500. The public reads were reprocessed in TCRdb via fastp at Q25 and MiXCR, keeping in-frame beta chains. Entries are consolidated by CDR3 protein sequence, retaining the most common genes and DNA. This sample gives about 500,000 distinct CDR3 sequences in total; 16% of them show up just once. Less than 4% of the sample is held by the ten biggest clonotypes. Specimen: CD4+ T cells sorted from PBMCs, collected roughly 24 months after vaccination. Every receptor here comes from a man aged 50-75 years who received an inactivated influenza vaccine. Donor details come from another sample of the same person, matched by shared clones.

V usage is TRBV20-1 and J usage is TRBJ1-6, with TRBD1 matching over 8 bases. There are 16 residues in the CDR3. V lost 3 bases, J lost 3 bases, and 7 bases stayed unmatched. Per germline, CDR1 DFQATT and CDR2 SNEGSKA (reference sequence). CDR3 amino acids: CSARDRERVYNSPLHF. CDR3 nucleotides: TGCAGTGCTAGGGACAGGGAACGGGTCTATAATTCACCCCTCCACTTT.

This clonotype was seen ten or more times. This chain joins TRBV20-1 and TRBJ2-7; TRBD2 matches 10 bases. This CDR3 region has 14 residues. With V trimmed by 6 bases and J by 6 bases, 11 bases remained unmatched. Germline CDR1 DFQATT, CDR2 SNEGSKA (reference sequence). The CDR3 loop reads CSAISSGSGREQYF. As DNA, the CDR3 is TGCAGTGCAATCTCTAGCGGGAGTGGGCGCGAGCAGTACTTC.

The genes are TRBV7-2 and TRBJ2-2, with D maybe TRBD1 (6 bases). V lost 3 bases to trimming and J lost 6 bases, with 11 bases between them. CDR3 length: 14 residues. The germline gives CDR1 SGHTA, CDR2 FQGNSA. In DNA form, the CDR3 reads TGTGCCAGCAGCTTCACAGGGACCGCCGGGGAGCTGTTTTTT. Amino acid sequence: CASSFTGTAGELFF.

The rearrangement links TRBV28 to TRBJ2-7; D not resolved. This CDR3 region has 14 residues. Germline V gene data show CDR1 as MDHEN and CDR2 as SYDVKM. Trimming cost V 6 bases and J 5 bases, with 17 bases left between them. The CDR3 sequence is CASSNSYLWNEQYF. CDR3 nucleotide sequence: TGTGCCAGCAGCAACAGCTACCTCTGGAACGAGCAGTACTTC. The full variable domain, with the rest looked up from reference TRBV28 and TRBJ2-7, is DVKVTQSSRYLVKRTGEKVFLECVQDMDHENMFWYRQDPGLGLRLIYFSYDVKMKEKGDIPEGYSVSREKKERFSLILESASTNQTSMYLCASSNSYLWNEQYFGPGTRLTVT.

This clonotype showed up many times. V gene TRBV5-4 combines with J gene TRBJ2-1, with 13 bases matching TRBD2. This CDR3 spans 16 amino acids. Germline CDR1 SGHNT, CDR2 YYREEE (reference sequence). J lost 2 bases, V lost 2 bases, and 1 base had no gene match. The CDR3 DNA sequence: TGTGCCAGCAGCTTAGGACTAGCGGGGGCCTACAATGAGCAGTTCTTC. The encoded protein is CASSLGLAGAYNEQFF.

The V call is TRBV7-2, the J call TRBJ2-5, with TRBD2 as a possible D gene (6 bases). CDR1 is SGHTA, CDR2 FQGNSA, per germline. The V end lost 1 base, the J end lost 4 bases, and 13 bases lay between the germline ends. This CDR3 contains 15 residues. The CDR3 nucleotides are TGTGCCAGCAGCTTAGGGTCGGGGGTAGGAGAGACCCAGTACTTC. As protein: CASSLGSGVGETQYF.

The V and J genes are TRBV12-3 or TRBV12-4 and TRBJ2-5, with 9 bases that match TRBD2. The CDR3 length is 15 residues. The V and J ends lost 6 bases and 3 bases, in that order; junction bases with no gene match: 8. The CDR3 loop is CASRRSGRREETQYF. The CDR3 DNA is TGTGCCAGCAGGCGGAGCGGGAGGCGGGAAGAGACCCAGTACTTC.

The genes are TRBV7-6 and TRBJ1-1; a possible D gene is TRBD1 (5 bases). The V end lost 6 bases, the J end lost 5 bases, and 13 bases lay between the germline ends. This CDR3 is 13 amino acids long. Germline lookup yields CDR1 SGHVS and CDR2 FNYEAQ. The CDR3 sequence is CASRPQGSTEAFF. In DNA form, the CDR3 reads TGTGCCAGCAGACCCCAGGGAAGTACTGAAGCTTTCTTT.

This clonotype was found many times. The chain carries TRBV27 and TRBJ1-2; D remains ambiguous. Germline V CDR1 and CDR2: MNHEY, SMNVEV (reference sequence). This CDR3 spans 16 amino acids. Trimming removed 5 bases from V and 4 bases from J, with 20 bases in between. The CDR3 coding sequence is TGTGCCAGCAGTCGCAATCCCCCGGTCAGACGCTATGGCTACACCTTC. Its translation is CASSRNPPVRRYGYTF.

J is TRBJ2-3 and V is TRBV7-2; no firm D call. V lost 6 bases and J 7 bases, leaving 14 bases between the germline ends. The CDR3 consists of 13 residues. CDR1 is SGHTA, CDR2 FQGNSA, per germline. The CDR3 here is CASRLGPGYTQYF. DNA of the CDR3: TGTGCCAGCAGGCTAGGACCTGGATATACGCAGTATTTT.

This clonotype showed up just a few times. The chain has TRBV7-2 and TRBJ1-1; no clear D gene. The V and J ends lost 5 bases and 4 bases respectively, with 17 bases between them. The CDR3 has 15 residues. CDR1 and CDR2 from the germline V gene are SGHTA and FQGNSA. This CDR3 reads CASSPNHLRSTEAFF. The DNA for the CDR3 is TGTGCCAGCAGCCCTAACCATCTTAGGAGCACTGAAGCTTTCTTT.

This clonotype was recorded at least ten times. The gene calls are TRBV18 and TRBJ2-3; 13 bases fit TRBD2. This CDR3 has 19 amino acids. Germline loops: CDR1 KGHSH, CDR2 LQKENI. V lost 1 base to trimming and J lost 0 bases; unmatched junction nucleotides: 7. CDR3 in DNA: TGTGCCAGCTCACCACGACTAGCGGGAGGATACCCAAGCACAGATACGCAGTATTTT. This sequence encodes CASSPRLAGGYPSTDTQYF.

This rearrangement joins TRBV6-2 or TRBV6-3 to TRBJ2-1; 7 bases match TRBD2. V was pared by 5 bases and J by 0 bases, with 7 bases of the junction left unmatched. The germline V gene encodes CDR1 MNHEY and CDR2 SVGEGT. The CDR3 is made up of 16 amino acids. CDR3 protein: CASSKGDYYSYNEQFF. The CDR3 bases are TGTGCCAGCAGTAAAGGGGACTACTACTCCTACAATGAGCAGTTCTTC.

The rearrangement links TRBV29-1 to TRBJ1-1; 8 nucleotides agree with TRBD1. The CDR3 is 13 residues long. CDR1 is SQVTM, CDR2 ANQGSEA, per germline. V shed 2 bases, J shed 5 bases, and the junction held 4 bases outside the gene matches. CDR3 DNA sequence: TGCAGCGTTGAACCGACAGGGGTGACTGAAGCTTTCTTT. Its translation: CSVEPTGVTEAFF.

This clonotype was detected only a few times. The rearrangement uses TRBV20-1 and TRBJ1-5; tentatively, D is TRBD1 (6 bases). The V end was cut by 3 bases, the J end by 2 bases, with 20 bases between. The CDR3 runs 17 residues. The germline CDR1 and CDR2 sequences are DFQATT and SNEGSKA (reference sequence). The chain's CDR3 is CSARVRQAGFGNQPQHF. DNA of the CDR3: TGCAGTGCTAGGGTCAGACAGGCGGGTTTCGGCAATCAGCCCCAGCATTTT.

V is TRBV20-1 and J is TRBJ1-3; D gene ambiguous. Deletions cut 4 bases from V and 3 bases from J, with 10 bases between. CDR3 size: 13 residues. Germline-derived CDR1 and CDR2 are DFQATT and SNEGSKA (reference sequence). The CDR3 coding sequence is TGCAGTGCTAAAGTGCGAAATGGAAACACCATATATTTT. Translated, it gives CSAKVRNGNTIYF.

This clonotype was counted only a few times. The chain has TRBV20-1 and TRBJ2-5; D call uncertain. The V gene's germline CDR1 is DFQATT and CDR2 SNEGSKA (reference sequence). This CDR3 spans 12 amino acids. Deletions cut 1 base from V and 3 bases from J, with 6 bases between. CDR3 coding DNA: TGCAGTGCTAGAGGATATAAAGAGACCCAGTACTTC. Translated: CSARGYKETQYF.

This clonotype has only a few counts. This chain connects TRBV6-2 or TRBV6-3 to TRBJ1-1; no clear D gene. The germline V and J ends were trimmed by 6 bases and 8 bases, with 13 bases remaining between them. The germline gives CDR1 MNHEY, CDR2 SVGEGT. The length of the CDR3 is 12 residues. The CDR3 bases are TGTGCCAGCAGCCTCACCCTCTTCGAAGCTTTCTTT. The encoded protein is CASSLTLFEAFF.

The chain employs TRBV2 and TRBJ2-7; D is undetermined. The germline V and J ends were trimmed by 7 bases and 0 bases, with 13 bases remaining between them. CDR1 and CDR2 from the germline V gene are SNHLY and FYNNEI. This CDR3 has 14 amino acids. Here the CDR3 DNA reads TGTGCCAGCAATCCCGGGCTGAGCTCCTACGAGCAGTACTTC. This sequence encodes CASNPGLSSYEQYF.

This clonotype was recorded many times. An end of the junction does not agree with germline; a read error may underlie this. This chain joins TRBV5-1 and TRBJ2-2; TRBD1 matches 7 bases. CDR3 length equals 15 residues. From germline, CDR1 is SGHRS and CDR2 YFSETQ. CDR3 in amino acids: CASSLQGSNTGELFF. In DNA, the CDR3 is TGTGCCAGCAGTTTACAGGGGTCGAACACCGGGGAGCTGTTTTTT.

A word on this clonotype: The junction does not match germline at one end; this may be a read error. The CDR3: CASTPTSGRSYNEQFF. Here the CDR3 DNA reads TGTGCCAGCACCCCAACTAGCGGGAGGTCCTATAATGAGCAGTTCTTC. The J gene is TRBJ2-1, the V gene TRBV2, with 12 bases aligning to TRBD2. CDR3 length: 16 residues. The germline V gene encodes CDR1 SNHLY and CDR2 FYNNEI.

This clonotype was seen ten or more times. The rearrangement joins TRBV12-3 or TRBV12-4 to TRBJ2-2; D may correspond to TRBD1 or TRBD2 (5 bases each). The CDR3 loop spans 14 amino acids. Trimming took off 11 bases at V and 0 bases at J, with 13 bases between the two ends. This CDR3 is CAGGSGSNTGELFF. The CDR3 DNA is TGTGCCGGCGGGTCAGGGTCGAACACCGGGGAGCTGTTTTTT.

This clonotype turned up a few times. The chain recombines TRBV7-9 with TRBJ2-1; D may match TRBD1 or TRBD2 (5 bases each). This CDR3 is 16 amino acids long. Germline CDR1 and CDR2: SEHNR and FQNEAQ (reference sequence). The V end lost 4 bases, the J end lost 6 bases, and 19 bases lay between the germline ends. The CDR3 spells CASSSFKRVRGNEQFF. As DNA, the CDR3 is TGTGCCAGCAGCTCATTTAAGAGGGTAAGGGGCAATGAGCAGTTCTTC.

This clonotype was counted a few times. The chain joins TRBV4-3 to TRBJ2-5, with 8 bases identical to TRBD2. J lost 5 bases, V lost 2 bases, and 4 bases had no gene match. This CDR3 has 14 amino acids. CDR1 is LGHNA, CDR2 YSLEER, per germline. The CDR3 DNA is TGCGCCAGCAGCCAAAAAGCGGGGGTGGAGACCCAGTACTTC. Translated: CASSQKAGVETQYF.

This clonotype occurred many times. The chain couples TRBV5-1 to TRBJ1-1; D is perhaps TRBD1 (6 bases). Germline V gene sequence: CDR1 SGHRS, CDR2 YFSETQ. The ends were cut back, 0 bases at V and 1 base at J, with 7 bases in the middle. This CDR3 comprises 14 residues. This chain's CDR3 is CASSLETGNTEAFF. In DNA form, the CDR3 reads TGCGCCAGCAGCTTGGAGACAGGGAACACTGAAGCTTTCTTT. The variable domain in full, completed from reference TRBV5-1 and TRBJ1-1, reads KAGVTQTPRYLIKTRGQQVTLSCSPISGHRSVSWYQQTPGQGLQFLFEYFSETQRNKGNFPGRFSGRQFSNSRSEMNVSTLELGDSALYLCASSLETGNTEAFFGQGTRLTVV.

V and J are TRBV20-1 and TRBJ1-2; perhaps TRBD1 as D (6 bases). Trimming left V 3 bases short and J 2 bases short, with 10 bases between. This CDR3 region has 13 residues. CDR1 and CDR2 (germline): DFQATT, SNEGSKA (reference sequence). The CDR3 nucleotides read TGCAGTGCTAGCGGCCAGGGGAACTATGGCTACACCTTC. Its protein product is CSASGQGNYGYTF.

The rearrangement uses TRBV5-1 and TRBJ1-2; TRBD1 might be the D (5 bases). The CDR3 extends over 16 amino acids. CDR1 SGHRS and CDR2 YFSETQ come from the germline V gene. Deletions cut 4 bases from V and 8 bases from J, with 24 bases between. DNA of the CDR3: TGCGCCAGCAGCCTGACCATTTTCGGGACCGCAAGCGGCTACACCTTC. This sequence encodes CASSLTIFGTASGYTF.

This clonotype turned up a few times. The rearrangement joins TRBV20-1 to TRBJ2-3; the match to TRBD2 covers 8 bases. Germline V CDR1 and CDR2: DFQATT, SNEGSKA (reference sequence). The CDR3 covers 14 residues. Trimming at V came to 5 bases and at J to 5 bases, leaving 9 bases not matched to a gene. The CDR3: CSADYGGGRDTQYF. For the CDR3, the DNA is TGCAGTGCTGATTACGGGGGGGGCAGAGATACGCAGTATTTT.